Below, one T cell receptor (beta chain) is given with its context. This sample stems from a study of cytomegalovirus exposure and HLA in healthy donors. Primers for the PCR totalled 60 Vbeta and 13 Jbeta. Clones were read by immunoSEQ multiplex PCR, and TCRdb kept only the in-frame ones, dropping some. The table lists 120,000 to 150,000 clones, over 60% of them singletons, with 1.5% to 2% in the top ten. The V gene's germline CDR1 is KGHSH and CDR2 LQKENI. This CDR3 comprises 15 residues. Trimming removed 4 bases from V and 5 bases from J, with 12 bases in between. Sequenced material: PBMCs. The receptor was derived from a woman between 25 and 40 years old in good health and CMV-seronegative. The chain joins TRBV18 to TRBJ1-6; perhaps TRBD1 as D (5 bases). The CDR3 here is CASSLGRENNSPLHF. The CDR3 DNA follows: TGTGCCAGCTCACTGGGACGGGAGAATAATTCACCCCTCCACTTT.